In this sample, the clone carrying this TCR beta chain turned up once. This sample was included in a study of blood T cell repertoires in COVID-19. Overall study: Acute and convalescent COVID-19 specimens originated in the United States, Italy and Spain. Sources were T cells, B-cell-depleted T cells, or PBMCs; the material itself was cDNA or gDNA.

Repertoires were generated with immunoSEQ multiplex PCR, while TCRdb's copy carries only in-frame clones and drops some. The sample holds around 130,000 clones, roughly 91% seen once. CDR3 length equals 15 residues. V was cut by 5 bases and J by 3 bases, with 17 bases left in between. Germline V CDR1 and CDR2: MNHEY, SMNVEV (reference sequence). This clonotype was sampled from a man in his forties or fifties with active or convalescent COVID-19. Input material: peripheral blood. The chain joins TRBV27 to TRBJ2-7, with D perhaps matching TRBD1 (6 bases). The CDR3 DNA is TGTGCCAGCAGTCAACCGGGACACCTGAACTACGAGCAGTACTTC. This codes for CASSQPGHLNYEQYF.